The 11 T cell receptor beta chains presented below share a single source sample, sequenced in a study of T cell responses to AZD1222 COVID-19 vaccine. The data were produced by immunoSEQ multiplex PCR, yet TCRdb's version contains in-frame clones alone and is incomplete. Here the sample spans around 180,000 clones, 75% to 90% being singletons. This sample comprised peripheral blood, obtained on day 0 of AZD1222 vaccination. The source is an adult in good health.

This clone was detected once. The CDR3 here is CASSAGDSSYNSPLHF. The CDR3 DNA reads as TGCGCCAGCAGCGCTGGGGACAGCTCCTATAATTCACCCCTCCACTTT. The chain carries TRBV10-1 and TRBJ1-6; 7 bases are a match to TRBD1. V was pared by 6 bases and J by 0 bases, with 5 bases of the junction left unmatched. The length of the CDR3 is 16 residues. Germline assignment: CDR1 WNHNN and CDR2 SYGVQD (reference sequence).

The genes are TRBV2 and TRBJ2-2, with D tentatively TRBD1 (6 bases). The CDR3 spans 13 residues. The V end was cut by 9 bases, the J end by 5 bases, with 13 bases between. The germline V gene encodes CDR1 SNHLY and CDR2 FYNNEI. For the CDR3, the DNA is TGTGCCAGTTTTGGGACACGGACCGGGGAGCTGTTTTTT. This encodes CASFGTRTGELFF.

CDR3: CASSYLLGGTEAFF. DNA of the CDR3: TGTGCCAGCAGTTATCTCTTAGGCGGGACTGAAGCTTTCTTT. The genes are TRBV6-5 and TRBJ1-1, with D uncertain. The CDR3 extends over 14 amino acids. Between the trimmed V and J ends, which lost 3 bases and 5 bases, there was a span of 13 bases. Germline loops: CDR1 MNHEY, CDR2 SVGAGI.

The chain has TRBV4-1 and TRBJ2-5; D call uncertain. Germline values: CDR1 MGHRA, CDR2 YSYEKL. V lost 0 bases and J lost 5, with 10 bases in between. This CDR3 spans 14 amino acids. The CDR3 DNA sequence: TGCGCCAGCAGCCAAGAACAGATTAGGGAGACCCAGTACTTC. Its protein product is CASSQEQIRETQYF.

V is TRBV5-1 and J is TRBJ2-5, with TRBD2 matching 7 bases. The length of the CDR3 is 15 residues. V dropped 3 bases and J dropped 4; count of bases not matched to a gene: 9. CDR1 SGHRS and CDR2 YFSETQ come from the germline V gene. The CDR3 DNA follows: TGCGCCAGCAGCTCCAGCGGGGAAAGGGTAGAGACCCAGTACTTC. Its translation is CASSSSGERVETQYF.

The chain joins TRBV30 to TRBJ1-1, with a weak D call TRBD1 (5 bases). The ends were cut back, 4 bases at V and 5 bases at J, with 20 bases in the middle. The length of the CDR3 is 15 residues. The germline V gene has CDR1 GTSNPN and CDR2 SVGIG (reference sequence). CDR3: CAWKPLQGPGTEAFF. For the CDR3, the DNA is TGTGCCTGGAAACCGCTCCAGGGCCCCGGGACTGAAGCTTTCTTT. The full variable domain, rest sourced from reference TRBV30 and TRBJ1-1, is SQTIHQWPATLVQPVGSPLSLECTVEGTSNPNLYWYRQAAGRGLQLLFYSVGIGQISSEVPQNLSASRPQDRQFILSSKKLLLSDSGFYLCAWKPLQGPGTEAFFGQGTRLTVV.

This clone was counted ten times or more. The chain joins TRBV14 to TRBJ1-2; no clear D gene. V shed 3 bases and J shed 8 bases, with 7 bases lying between them. The CDR3 totals 11 residues. Germline V gives CDR1 SGHDN, CDR2 FVKESK. This CDR3 is CASSQGSGYTF. The CDR3 DNA reads as TGTGCCAGCAGCCAGGGTTCGGGCTACACCTTC.

The rearrangement uses TRBV12-3 or TRBV12-4 and TRBJ2-3; D gene ambiguous. Deletions cut 10 bases from V and 0 bases from J, with 11 bases between. The CDR3 contains 13 residues. The CDR3 DNA sequence: TGTGCCACCTTTGATGCTAGCACAGATACGCAGTATTTT. Amino acid sequence: CATFDASTDTQYF.

CDR3 bases: TGTGCCAGCAGTTACTCTCTGGGACAGGGGTCCTACGAGCAGTACTTC. It translates to CASSYSLGQGSYEQYF. This chain connects TRBV6-6 to TRBJ2-7; TRBD1 agrees at 10 bases. The CDR3 spans 16 residues. Losses at the gene ends were 0 bases for V and 1 base for J; bases not matched to a gene: 3. The germline V gene has CDR1 MNHNY and CDR2 SVGAGI (reference sequence).

A single count supports this clone. The V gene is TRBV5-1, the J gene TRBJ2-3; no reliable D call. With 2 bases removed from V and 2 bases from J, the gap between germline ends came to 6 bases. The CDR3 consists of 13 residues. The germline V gene encodes CDR1 SGHRS and CDR2 YFSETQ. The CDR3 here is CASSFGDTDTQYF. The CDR3 DNA reads TGCGCCAGCAGCTTTGGAGACACAGATACGCAGTATTTT.

Written as DNA, the CDR3 is TGTGCCAGCAGCGTAGCGGGGAGCTACAATGAGCAGTTCTTC. Its translation is CASSVAGSYNEQFF. V gene TRBV9 combines with J gene TRBJ2-1; TRBD2 might be the D (5 bases). The germline gives CDR1 SGDLS, CDR2 YYNGEE. The CDR3 length is 14 residues. V was trimmed by 0 bases and J by 3 bases, leaving 7 bases between them.